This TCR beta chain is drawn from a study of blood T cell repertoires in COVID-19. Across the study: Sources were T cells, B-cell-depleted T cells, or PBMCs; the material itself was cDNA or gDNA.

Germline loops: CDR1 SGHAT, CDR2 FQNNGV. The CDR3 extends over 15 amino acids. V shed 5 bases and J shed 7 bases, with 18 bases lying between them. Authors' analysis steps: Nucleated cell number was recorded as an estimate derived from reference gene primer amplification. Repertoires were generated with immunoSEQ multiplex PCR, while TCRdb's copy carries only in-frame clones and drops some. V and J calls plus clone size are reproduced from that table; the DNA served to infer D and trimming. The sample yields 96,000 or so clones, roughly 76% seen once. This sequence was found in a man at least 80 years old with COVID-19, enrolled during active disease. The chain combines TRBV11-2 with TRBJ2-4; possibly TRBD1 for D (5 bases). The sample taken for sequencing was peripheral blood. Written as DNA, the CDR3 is TGTGCCAGCAGCCCTGACTCCAGGGCGATTAACATTCAGTACTTC. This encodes CASSPDSRAINIQYF.